This is a list of T cell receptor beta chains from one sample in a study of blood T cell repertoires in COVID-19. Produced via immunoSEQ multiplex PCR; TCRdb's table is partial and in-frame only. The profile shows 95,000 to 150,000 clones, over 65% of them singletons. The specimen sequenced was peripheral blood. The receptors were sampled from a woman in her seventies with acute or convalescent COVID-19. Both conserved end residues are part of each CDR3. A D gene is named only where the DNA matches it firmly. Clone size is not always given. Where it is, it says once, few, many or a class for expanded clones.

j_call: TRBJ1-1; v_call: TRBV7-9; clone_size: .; cdr3_length: 14; d_call: TRBD1; cdr3_nt: TGTGCCAGCGGGAAACTGCCGGGACAGGGGGAAGCTTTCTTT; cdr3_aa: CASGKLPGQGEAFF
j_call: TRBJ1-1; v_call: TRBV6-5; clone_size: .; cdr3_length: 13; d_call: .; cdr3_nt: TGTGCCGGGCAGGTTACAACGAACACTGAAGCTTTCTTT; cdr3_aa: CAGQVTTNTEAFF
j_call: TRBJ2-5; v_call: TRBV3-1/TRBV3-2; clone_size: once; cdr3_length: 17; d_call: TRBD1; cdr3_nt: TGTGCCAGCAGCCAAGGTCTCACGACAGGGGGGCAAGAGACCCAGTACTTC; cdr3_aa: CASSQGLTTGGQETQYF
j_call: TRBJ1-1; v_call: TRBV6-2/TRBV6-3; clone_size: .; cdr3_length: 15; d_call: .; cdr3_nt: TGTGCCAGCAGTTACTCAGGGAGGCCGAACACTGAAGCTTTCTTT; cdr3_aa: CASSYSGRPNTEAFF
j_call: TRBJ1-1; v_call: TRBV18; clone_size: .; cdr3_length: 16; d_call: TRBD1; cdr3_nt: TGTGCCAGCTCACCCGGGACAGGGAGAGTCGGGACTGAAGCTTTCTTT; cdr3_aa: CASSPGTGRVGTEAFF
j_call: TRBJ2-2; v_call: TRBV14; clone_size: .; cdr3_length: 17; d_call: TRBD2; cdr3_nt: TGTGCCAGCAGCCAAGTATTGAGCGGGGGATACACCGGGGAGCTGTTTTTT; cdr3_aa: CASSQVLSGGYTGELFF
j_call: TRBJ1-5; v_call: TRBV10-3; clone_size: .; cdr3_length: 15; d_call: .; cdr3_nt: TGTGCCATCAGTGATGGAGGGGAGAGCAATCAGCCCCAGCATTTT; cdr3_aa: CAISDGGESNQPQHF
j_call: TRBJ2-5; v_call: TRBV4-3; clone_size: once; cdr3_length: 16; d_call: TRBD2; cdr3_nt: TGCGCCAGCAGCCAACTAGCGGGGGGTTCCCAAGAGACCCAGTACTTC; cdr3_aa: CASSQLAGGSQETQYF
j_call: TRBJ1-4; v_call: TRBV3-1/TRBV3-2; clone_size: .; cdr3_length: 15; d_call: TRBD1; cdr3_nt: TGTGCCAGCAGCCAAGGCACAGGGGGTAATGAAAAACTGTTTTTT; cdr3_aa: CASSQGTGGNEKLFF
j_call: TRBJ2-2; v_call: TRBV7-9; clone_size: .; cdr3_length: 14; d_call: .; cdr3_nt: TGTGCCAGCAGCTCCACTAGTGACACCGGGGAGCTGTTTTTT; cdr3_aa: CASSSTSDTGELFF
j_call: TRBJ1-1; v_call: TRBV2; clone_size: .; cdr3_length: 12; d_call: .; cdr3_nt: TGTGCCAGCTTTATCCTTAACACTGAAGCTTTCTTT; cdr3_aa: CASFILNTEAFF
j_call: TRBJ1-1; v_call: TRBV19; clone_size: .; cdr3_length: 15; d_call: .; cdr3_nt: TGTGCCAGTAGTGTGACAGGTAGGGTCAATCCTGAAGCTTTCTTT; cdr3_aa: CASSVTGRVNPEAFF
j_call: TRBJ1-1; v_call: TRBV6-5; clone_size: .; cdr3_length: 11; d_call: .; cdr3_nt: TGTGCCAGCAACACCCAGCGTGAAGCTTTCTTT; cdr3_aa: CASNTQREAFF
j_call: TRBJ1-4; v_call: TRBV6-1; clone_size: .; cdr3_length: 16; d_call: .; cdr3_nt: TGTGCCAGCAGTGAAGGGCGAGGGCCCTTGATTGAAAAACTGTTTTTT; cdr3_aa: CASSEGRGPLIEKLFF
j_call: TRBJ2-2; v_call: TRBV19; clone_size: .; cdr3_length: 17; d_call: .; cdr3_nt: TGTGCCAGTAGGACTGCTTGGGGGGGGGCCGACACCGGGGAGCTGTTTTTT; cdr3_aa: CASRTAWGGADTGELFF
j_call: TRBJ1-2; v_call: TRBV14; clone_size: few; cdr3_length: 15; d_call: .; cdr3_nt: TGTGCCAGCAGCTCACCTGCGACACCTTGGTATGGCTACACCTTC; cdr3_aa: CASSSPATPWYGYTF
j_call: TRBJ1-2; v_call: TRBV7-2; clone_size: .; cdr3_length: 14; d_call: TRBD1; cdr3_nt: TGTGCCAGCAGCTTTGGGGACAGGGTCGTCGGCTACACCTTC; cdr3_aa: CASSFGDRVVGYTF
j_call: TRBJ2-1; v_call: TRBV2; clone_size: .; cdr3_length: 15; d_call: .; cdr3_nt: TGTGCCAGCAGTGGCCTCAGGGGTCAACTGGGTGAGCAGTTCTTC; cdr3_aa: CASSGLRGQLGEQFF
j_call: TRBJ1-5; v_call: TRBV7-2; clone_size: few; cdr3_length: 13; d_call: TRBD1; cdr3_nt: TGTGCCAGCAGCAAGGACAGGGATCAGCCCCAGCATTTT; cdr3_aa: CASSKDRDQPQHF
j_call: TRBJ1-4; v_call: TRBV11-3; clone_size: .; cdr3_length: 13; d_call: .; cdr3_nt: TGTGCCAGCGGCTCGGCAGGGCGCGAAAAACTGTTTTTT; cdr3_aa: CASGSAGREKLFF
j_call: TRBJ1-3; v_call: TRBV13; clone_size: .; cdr3_length: 15; d_call: .; cdr3_nt: TGTGCCAGCAGCTTTTCACAGGTTCTCTCAGACACCATATATTTT; cdr3_aa: CASSFSQVLSDTIYF
j_call: TRBJ2-5; v_call: TRBV11-3; clone_size: few; cdr3_length: 11; d_call: .; cdr3_nt: TGTGCCAGGGTCGGTTTGGAGACCCAGTACTTC; cdr3_aa: CARVGLETQYF
j_call: TRBJ1-1; v_call: TRBV4-3; clone_size: once; cdr3_length: 16; d_call: TRBD1; cdr3_nt: TGCGCCAGCAGCCACCTCCCGGGACAGTCGAACACTGAAGCTTTCTTT; cdr3_aa: CASSHLPGQSNTEAFF
j_call: TRBJ1-2; v_call: TRBV5-6; clone_size: .; cdr3_length: 15; d_call: .; cdr3_nt: TGTGCCAGCAGCCCTCCCCGGCACAGGGTTTGGAGCTACACCTTC; cdr3_aa: CASSPPRHRVWSYTF
j_call: TRBJ1-1; v_call: TRBV12-3/TRBV12-4; clone_size: .; cdr3_length: 13; d_call: .; cdr3_nt: TGTGCCAGCAGTTTCGGGGGTTCCACTGAAGCTTTCTTT; cdr3_aa: CASSFGGSTEAFF
j_call: TRBJ2-1; v_call: TRBV6-6; clone_size: once; cdr3_length: 15; d_call: TRBD2; cdr3_nt: TGTGCCAGCATCCTTACTAGCGGGGCCCACAATGAGCAGTTCTTC; cdr3_aa: CASILTSGAHNEQFF
j_call: TRBJ2-3; v_call: TRBV9; clone_size: .; cdr3_length: 14; d_call: .; cdr3_nt: TGTGCCAGCAGCGTAGACAGGGTTACAGATACGCAGTATTTT; cdr3_aa: CASSVDRVTDTQYF
j_call: TRBJ2-3; v_call: TRBV4-2; clone_size: .; cdr3_length: 13; d_call: TRBD2; cdr3_nt: TGTGCCAGCAGCGGCGGGAGCTCAGATACGCAGTATTTT; cdr3_aa: CASSGGSSDTQYF
j_call: TRBJ2-3; v_call: TRBV7-2; clone_size: .; cdr3_length: 18; d_call: .; cdr3_nt: TGTGCCAGCAGCCCCGTGCCTTTAGAATTAACTAACACAGATACGCAGTATTTT; cdr3_aa: CASSPVPLELTNTDTQYF
j_call: TRBJ2-5; v_call: TRBV29-1; clone_size: .; cdr3_length: 13; d_call: .; cdr3_nt: TGCAGCGTCGCACCGGGTTTTGGGGAGACCCAGTACTTC; cdr3_aa: CSVAPGFGETQYF
j_call: TRBJ1-1; v_call: TRBV5-1; clone_size: .; cdr3_length: 15; d_call: .; cdr3_nt: TGCGCCAGCAGACCAAATTCAGGGGTGGGCACTGAAGCTTTCTTT; cdr3_aa: CASRPNSGVGTEAFF
j_call: TRBJ1-1; v_call: TRBV19; clone_size: .; cdr3_length: 11; d_call: .; cdr3_nt: TGTGCCAGTAGGTGGGGGGGCAAGGCTTTCTTT; cdr3_aa: CASRWGGKAFF
j_call: TRBJ1-2; v_call: TRBV6-5; clone_size: .; cdr3_length: 13; d_call: .; cdr3_nt: TGTGCCAGCAGCCCGGACAGACACTATGGCTACACCTTC; cdr3_aa: CASSPDRHYGYTF
j_call: TRBJ1-5; v_call: TRBV7-2; clone_size: .; cdr3_length: 12; d_call: .; cdr3_nt: TGTGCCAGCAGCTTTGAGCATCAGCCCCAGCATTTT; cdr3_aa: CASSFEHQPQHF
j_call: TRBJ1-1; v_call: TRBV11-2; clone_size: .; cdr3_length: 13; d_call: .; cdr3_nt: TGTGCCAGCAGAGTTGGGCTGGGCACTGAAGCTTTCTTT; cdr3_aa: CASRVGLGTEAFF
j_call: TRBJ2-5; v_call: TRBV11-3; clone_size: .; cdr3_length: 17; d_call: TRBD1; cdr3_nt: TGTGCCAGCAGCTCCGGTCCGGGACAGGCTATTCAAGAGACCCAGTACTTC; cdr3_aa: CASSSGPGQAIQETQYF
j_call: TRBJ1-4; v_call: TRBV4-1; clone_size: .; cdr3_length: 14; d_call: .; cdr3_nt: TGCGCCAGCAGCCACCTTTTTACAGGGCAAAAGCTGTTTTTT; cdr3_aa: CASSHLFTGQKLFF
j_call: TRBJ2-3; v_call: TRBV7-2; clone_size: .; cdr3_length: 13; d_call: TRBD2; cdr3_nt: TGTGCCAGCGGACTAGCGGGGGGTGGTACGCAGTATTTT; cdr3_aa: CASGLAGGGTQYF
j_call: TRBJ1-6; v_call: TRBV19; clone_size: few; cdr3_length: 14; d_call: .; cdr3_nt: TGTGCCAGTAGTATAGGACAAATAAATTCACCCCTCCACTTT; cdr3_aa: CASSIGQINSPLHF
j_call: TRBJ2-6; v_call: TRBV27; clone_size: .; cdr3_length: 17; d_call: TRBD1; cdr3_nt: TGTGCCAGCAGTTCCCTCAGGGGGAAGACTGGGGCCAACGTCCTGACTTTC; cdr3_aa: CASSSLRGKTGANVLTF
j_call: TRBJ1-6; v_call: TRBV5-1; clone_size: once; cdr3_length: 14; d_call: .; cdr3_nt: TGCGCCAGCAGCGAACCAACAGGGCAGGCACCCCTCCACTTT; cdr3_aa: CASSEPTGQAPLHF